A selection of T cell receptor beta chains follows, all from one sample in a study of blood T cell repertoires in COVID-19. Produced via immunoSEQ multiplex PCR; TCRdb's table is partial and in-frame only. The table shows a few hundred thousand clones, with 90% occurring only once. Sequencing was performed on peripheral blood. The receptors here all came from a woman in her thirties or forties with COVID-19, enrolled during active disease. The CDR3 runs from the conserved cysteine through the conserved F or W. The D gene is left open where the match is weak. Rows give clone size only sometimes, using once, few, many, or a class for an expanded clone.

v_gene	j_gene	d_gene	abundance	CDR3aa	CDR3nt
TRBV5-1	TRBJ1-1	-	-	CASSLTQGNTEAFF	TGCGCCAGCAGCTTAACTCAGGGGAACACTGAAGCTTTCTTT
TRBV6-4	TRBJ1-2	-	-	CASRGWGRGNYGYTF	TGTGCCAGCAGGGGATGGGGCCGCGGTAACTATGGCTACACCTTC
TRBV4-3	TRBJ1-5	-	-	CASSQDLTGQQPQHF	TGCGCCAGCAGCCAAGATCTTACAGGGCAGCAGCCCCAGCATTTT
TRBV15	TRBJ1-3	-	-	CATNADGSSGNTIYF	TGTGCCACCAACGCGGACGGGAGCTCTGGAAACACCATATATTTT
TRBV4-3	TRBJ1-2	-	-	CASSQGRSNYGYTF	TGCGCCAGCAGCCAAGGCAGATCTAACTATGGCTACACCTTC
TRBV4-3	TRBJ1-2	-	-	CASSQAGPGSTNYGYTF	TGCGCCAGCAGCCAAGCGGGACCCGGGAGTACTAACTATGGCTACACCTTC
TRBV5-1	TRBJ2-3	TRBD2	-	CASSRSGTSGSTDTQYF	TGCGCCAGCTCTAGGTCCGGGACTAGCGGCTCCACAGATACGCAGTATTTT
TRBV5-1	TRBJ1-1	TRBD1	-	CASSLEGNRNRGPEAFF	TGCGCCAGCAGCTTGGAGGGAAATAGGAACAGGGGGCCTGAAGCTTTCTTT
TRBV27	TRBJ1-1	TRBD1	-	CASRPYIPGGPTEAFF	TGTGCCAGCAGACCATATATTCCAGGGGGCCCCACTGAAGCTTTCTTT
TRBV28	TRBJ1-2	-	-	CASSLSRTAYGYTF	TGTGCCAGCAGTTTAAGCAGGACAGCCTATGGCTACACCTTC
TRBV15	TRBJ2-1	-	-	CATSRGVAGTVAYNEQFF	TGTGCCACCAGCAGAGGTGTGGCGGGAACGGTCGCCTACAATGAGCAGTTCTTC
TRBV7-6	TRBJ2-2	-	-	CASSLGGLGGELFF	TGTGCCAGCAGCTTAGGGGGCTTGGGCGGGGAGCTGTTTTTT
TRBV30	TRBJ1-1	-	once	CAWKGGRAEAFF	TGTGCCTGGAAGGGTGGCAGGGCTGAAGCTTTCTTT
TRBV30	TRBJ2-7	TRBD2	-	CAWSAGLAGGDEQYF	TGTGCCTGGAGTGCCGGTCTAGCGGGAGGCGACGAGCAGTACTTC
TRBV28	TRBJ2-7	-	once	CASRRLFPYEQYF	TGTGCCAGCAGGAGACTGTTCCCCTACGAGCAGTACTTC
TRBV16	TRBJ2-1	-	-	CASSQSGQLNEQFF	TGTGCCAGCAGCCAATCGGGGCAGCTCAATGAGCAGTTCTTC
TRBV6-6	TRBJ2-5	TRBD2	-	CASTGTSGRAETQYF	TGTGCCAGCACCGGGACTAGCGGGAGAGCGGAGACCCAGTACTTC
TRBV29-1	TRBJ1-2	-	once	CSVAGGEGSYGYTF	TGCAGCGTTGCGGGGGGGGAGGGTAGCTATGGCTACACCTTC
TRBV19	TRBJ2-2	-	-	CASSISGPRYGELFF	TGTGCCAGTAGTATAAGCGGACCCCGATACGGGGAGCTGTTTTTT
TRBV4-3	TRBJ2-3	TRBD1	-	CASSLTQGGTDTQYF	TGCGCCAGCAGCCTCACACAGGGGGGAACAGATACGCAGTATTTT
TRBV27	TRBJ1-6	-	-	CASSFIGVPHNSPLHF	TGTGCCAGCAGTTTTATCGGGGTGCCACATAATTCACCCCTCCACTTT
TRBV6-5	TRBJ2-1	-	once	CASSYSRTRGEQFF	TGTGCCAGCAGTTACTCCCGCACTAGAGGGGAGCAGTTCTTC
TRBV3-1/TRBV3-2	TRBJ1-2	TRBD1	-	CASSQTGGDYGYTF	TGTGCCAGCAGCCAGACAGGGGGCGACTATGGCTACACCTTC
TRBV6-4	TRBJ2-3	TRBD1	once	CASSGNRGDTQYF	TGTGCCAGCAGTGGGAACAGGGGGGATACGCAGTATTTT
TRBV9	TRBJ1-6	TRBD1	-	CASSVGDRDSPLHF	TGTGCCAGCAGCGTAGGGGACAGGGATTCACCCCTCCACTTT
TRBV7-2	TRBJ1-1	-	few	CASSLGQGEGEAFF	TGTGCCAGCAGCTTAGGACAAGGGGAAGGTGAAGCTTTCTTT
TRBV6-2/TRBV6-3	TRBJ1-2	TRBD1	once	CASSFDRVNYGYTF	TGTGCCAGCAGCTTCGACAGGGTTAACTATGGCTACACCTTC